One T cell receptor beta chain is described in this entry. Its antigen remains undetermined. No base quality information exists; no much larger clone differs at one position. At one collaborating source in Seattle, patients were enrolled during active infection and were followed longitudinally through the course of disease. Whole blood was collected in K2EDTA tubes by collaborating institutions according to the institutions' own protocols. For TCRbeta analysis, collaborator samples were shipped as frozen whole blood, as isolated PBMCs, or as DNA extracted from either sample type. This entry is derived from a study of blood T cell repertoires in COVID-19 (dated by TCRdb to 2020 to 2022). For the wider study: Samples from collaborators originated in the United States, Italy and Spain and spanned both the acute and convalescent phases of COVID-19. The prospective study material was composed of cDNA or gDNA derived from T cells, B-cell-depleted T cells, or PBMCs. The dataset comprised deeply sampled blood TCRbeta repertoires from subjects exposed to, actively infected with, or recovered from COVID-19. A freely available public database, intended as a resource for researchers studying the immune response to SARS-CoV-2, is where the repertoires were released. Samples were obtained from the ongoing ImmuneRACE study (first 160 participants) and from 1,254 subjects provided by 6 global collaborators. Sample metadata almost always included a de-identified subject ID, COVID-19 status, age in years and sex. Where HLA class I and class II types were available, the types were taken from metadata supplied by the sample provider, not from assay-based typing.

The immunoSEQ Assay, a bias-controlled multiplex PCR, was used to amplify TCRbeta CDR3 regions from genomic DNA. Per the authors' processing: The number of nucleated cells in each sample was estimated from the amplification of reference gene primers within the assay. Sequence reads were collapsed and filtered to measure the absolute abundance of every unique TCRbeta CDR3 rearrangement. Productive Simpson clonality was computed per sample as the square root of Simpson's diversity index over productive rearrangements. TCRdb holds this immuneACCESS table with in-frame rearrangements only. Some clones are missing; in checked studies, unresolved V genes explain under half, and the rest has no known cause. For V, J and clone size, that table is used; D and trimming come from the DNA. The sample records some 100,000 clones, roughly 70% of which are singletons. The ten largest clones capture around 4% of the sample.

Study-wide conclusions, independent of this receptor: The amount of clinical and demographic metadata varied by source and participant and was provided uncurated.

CDR1 and CDR2, per the germline V gene, are SGHTA and FQGNSA. Deletion took 6 bases off V and 0 bases off J, with a span of 16 bases between the germline ends. The CDR3 holds 16 amino acids from the cysteine to the phenylalanine. Left in the record is the CDR3 DNA by itself, 48 bases read in frame from the first base. The sequence was collected from a man aged 65 to 79 with COVID-19, enrolled during active disease. Sequenced sample: peripheral blood. The chain is encoded by TRBV7-2 joined to TRBJ2-3; the D gene cannot be named for sure. The CDR3 corresponds to CASRSTSTVSTDTQYF. Read as DNA, the sequence is TGTGCCAGCAGGTCGACTTCTACCGTCAGCACAGATACGCAGTATTTT.